The next 21 T cell receptor beta chains were all read from a single sample in a study of blood T cell repertoires in COVID-19. The data were produced by immunoSEQ multiplex PCR, yet TCRdb's version contains in-frame clones alone and is incomplete. This sample has approximately 210,000 clones, with roughly 88% found just once. Sequences were obtained from peripheral blood. The receptors were gathered from a young man who had recovered from COVID-19.

The V gene is TRBV19, the J gene TRBJ2-5, with 7 nucleotides matching TRBD2. Germline loops: CDR1 LNHDA, CDR2 SQIVND (reference sequence). The CDR3 consists of 13 residues. V gave up 2 bases and J gave up 7 bases; unmatched junction bases: 4. CDR3 DNA: TGTGCCAGTAGTATAAGTAGGGAGGGGACCCAGTACTTC. It is translated as CASSISREGTQYF.

The genes are TRBV2 and TRBJ1-1; D gene unclear. Germline CDR1 reads SNHLY; CDR2 reads FYNNEI. The V and J ends lost 5 bases and 0 bases respectively, with 13 bases between them. CDR3 size: 15 residues. The CDR3 protein is CASSPGIPLNTEAFF. The CDR3 nucleotides read TGTGCCAGCAGTCCCGGGATACCCTTGAACACTGAAGCTTTCTTT.

The chain employs TRBV9 and TRBJ2-3; D is ambiguous. The ends were cut back, 5 bases at V and 2 bases at J, with 3 bases in the middle. In germline, CDR1 is SGDLS, CDR2 YYNGEE. This CDR3 is built from 11 residues. Here the CDR3 reads CASSLTDTQYF. CDR3 DNA sequence: TGTGCCAGCAGTCTCACAGATACGCAGTATTTT.

The chain uses TRBV25-1 and TRBJ2-1; 7 nucleotides match TRBD2. The CDR3 consists of 12 residues. V lost 2 bases, J lost 14 bases, and 6 bases stayed unmatched. Germline V gene lookup returns CDR1 MGHDK and CDR2 SYGVNS. CDR3 in DNA: TGTGCCAGCAGTGAAGGGGGGGGAGTTAAGTTCTTC. This gives the protein CASSEGGGVKFF.

The rearrangement joins TRBV12-5 to TRBJ2-1; 12 bases map to TRBD2. Trimming removed 7 bases from V and 0 bases from J; junction bases left unmatched: 13. The CDR3 has 19 amino acids. Germline V gene data show CDR1 as LGHNT and CDR2 as FRNRAP. The CDR3 is CASAARTSGATYSYNEQFF. CDR3 in DNA: TGTGCTAGTGCCGCCCGGACTAGCGGGGCGACTTACTCCTACAATGAGCAGTTCTTC. Variable domain in full (rest from reference TRBV12-5 and TRBJ2-1): DARVTQTPRHKVTEMGQEVTMRCQPILGHNTVFWYRQTMMQGLELLAYFRNRAPLDDSGMPKDRFSAEMPDATLATLKIQPSEPRDSAVYFCASAARTSGATYSYNEQFFGPGTRLTVL.

The rearrangement links TRBV5-1 to TRBJ2-7, with TRBD1 matching 8 bases. V lost 2 bases and J lost 5; bases outside the gene matches: 12. CDR1 and CDR2 (germline): SGHRS, YFSETQ. The CDR3 runs 16 residues. The CDR3: CASSLRTGGNSHEQYF. CDR3 nucleotide sequence: TGCGCCAGCAGCTTAAGAACAGGGGGGAATTCCCACGAGCAGTACTTC.

The chain has TRBV3-1 (or the pseudogene TRBV3-2) and TRBJ2-7, with TRBD1 matching 9 bases. Trimming took 3 bases from V and 6 from J; bases not matched to a gene: 3. CDR1 is LGHDT and CDR2 is YNNKEL in the germline V gene (reference sequence). The CDR3 spans 13 residues. CDR3 DNA: TGTGCCAGCAGCCAGACAGGGGGGGGCGAGCAGTACTTC. Translating it yields CASSQTGGGEQYF.

CDR3 DNA: TGTGCCAGCAGCCAAGAAAAGGGAGCCACTGAAGCTTTCTTT. Its protein is CASSQEKGATEAFF. The chain is built from TRBV3-1 (or the pseudogene TRBV3-2) and TRBJ1-1, with D unclear. Germline V CDR1 and CDR2: LGHDT, YNNKEL (reference sequence). V lost 0 bases, J lost 4 bases, and 9 bases lay in between. This CDR3 has 14 residues.

To note about this clone: Other DNA sequences of this sample code for an identical CDR3. The rearrangement joins TRBV4-1 to TRBJ1-2; D not certain. Trimming took off 0 bases at V and 4 bases at J, with 6 bases between the two ends. This CDR3 region has 13 residues. Germline CDR1 reads MGHRA; CDR2 reads YSYEKL. DNA of the CDR3: TGCGCCAGCAGCCAAGACGGGAGCTATGGCTACACCTTC. Its translation: CASSQDGSYGYTF.

This rearrangement joins TRBV15 to TRBJ1-1; perhaps TRBD1 as D (5 bases). CDR3 size: 15 residues. Trimming removed 0 bases at V and 4 bases at J, with 12 bases between. Germline V gene data show CDR1 as LNHNV and CDR2 as YYDKDF (reference sequence). The chain's CDR3 is CATSRDLWGVTEAFF. The CDR3 nucleotides read TGTGCCACCAGCAGAGATCTCTGGGGGGTCACTGAAGCTTTCTTT.

The chain links TRBV5-1 to TRBJ2-1; TRBD2 might be the D (5 bases). CDR1 is SGHRS, CDR2 YFSETQ, per germline. This CDR3 has 15 residues. Trimming stripped 0 bases from V and 8 bases from J, with 15 bases between. The CDR3 DNA reads TGCGCCAGCAGCTTGGCGGGAATCCTAGGGTATGAGCAGTTCTTC. This translates into CASSLAGILGYEQFF.

V gene TRBV5-1 combines with J gene TRBJ2-7; 9 positions match TRBD2. V gave up 1 base and J gave up 0 bases; unmatched junction bases: 8. The CDR3 has 17 amino acids. The germline CDR1 and CDR2 sequences are SGHRS and YFSETQ. The CDR3 is CASSLFLAGLSSYEQYF. The CDR3 DNA reads TGCGCCAGCAGCTTGTTTCTAGCGGGATTAAGCTCCTACGAGCAGTACTTC.

In this sample, this clone turned up once. The chain carries TRBV27 and TRBJ2-5; TRBD1 matches 7 bases. J gave up 7 bases and V 4 bases, and 9 bases lay outside the gene matches. Germline-derived CDR1 and CDR2 are MNHEY and SMNVEV (reference sequence). The CDR3 extends over 14 amino acids. DNA for the CDR3: TGTGCCAGCAGTTCCGGACAGGAGCGAGCGACCCAGTACTTC. Protein product: CASSSGQERATQYF.

In its sample, this clone was seen once. J is TRBJ2-5 and V is TRBV23-1, with 9 bases aligning to TRBD1. TRBV23-1 is filed as an ORF, its function uncertain. The V segment lost 3 bases and the J segment 5 bases; nucleotides outside the gene matches: 10. CDR3 length equals 16 residues. The CDR3 loop reads CASSQGQGFGEETQYF. The CDR3 DNA reads TGCGCCAGCAGTCAGGGACAGGGCTTCGGGGAGGAGACCCAGTACTTC.

The chain employs TRBV5-4 and TRBJ2-5, with D tentatively TRBD2 (6 bases). Per germline, CDR1 SGHNT and CDR2 YYREEE (reference sequence). CDR3 length: 16 amino acids. V lost 1 base and J lost 1, with 14 bases in between. The CDR3 nucleotides are TGTGCCAGCAGCTTGTGGGCGGGGATCCTCCAAGAGACCCAGTACTTC. Translated, it gives CASSLWAGILQETQYF. The variable domain in full, completed from reference TRBV5-4 and TRBJ2-5, reads ETGVTQSPTHLIKTRGQQVTLRCSSQSGHNTVSWYQQALGQGPQFIFQYYREEENGRGNFPPRFSGLQFPNYSSELNVNALELDDSALYLCASSLWAGILQETQYFGPGTRLLVL.

V is TRBV7-2 and J is TRBJ2-2, with 8 bases identical to TRBD1. Germline V CDR1 and CDR2: SGHTA, FQGNSA. The CDR3 has 16 amino acids. The V gene end was trimmed by 5 bases and the J gene end by 0 bases; junction bases not matched to a gene: 5. This CDR3 is CASSPWTGSNTGELFF. The CDR3 bases are TGTGCCAGCAGCCCTTGGACAGGGTCGAACACCGGGGAGCTGTTTTTT.

This clone was found a few times. The V call is TRBV7-9, the J call TRBJ2-3; TRBD1 matches 8 bases. The CDR3 loop spans 16 amino acids. Germline V gene sequence: CDR1 SEHNR, CDR2 FQNEAQ (reference sequence). V lost 5 bases and J lost 2; bases outside the gene matches: 9. The CDR3 loop reads CASSARATGATDTQYF. The CDR3 coding sequence is TGTGCCAGCAGCGCGAGAGCGACAGGGGCCACAGATACGCAGTATTTT.

This sequence joins TRBV11-2 and TRBJ2-2, with 7 bases lining up with TRBD1. J lost 4 bases, V lost 5 bases, and 7 bases had no gene match. The CDR3 extends over 15 amino acids. Germline CDR1 reads SGHAT; CDR2 reads FQNNGV. The CDR3 here is CASSPQQGTTGELFF. The CDR3 DNA reads TGTGCCAGCAGCCCCCAACAGGGGACCACCGGGGAGCTGTTTTTT.

This rearrangement joins TRBV10-2 to TRBJ1-1; D is unresolved. The CDR3 consists of 15 residues. V was shortened by 7 bases and J by 5 bases, with 20 bases between the two germline ends. Germline-derived CDR1 and CDR2 are WSHSY and SAAADI. CDR3 in amino acids: CASTYGEGVRTEAFF. The CDR3 nucleotides are TGCGCCAGCACCTACGGGGAGGGAGTGAGGACTGAAGCTTTCTTT.

This chain connects TRBV29-1 to TRBJ1-3, with a possible D match to TRBD1 (5 bases). CDR3 length equals 17 residues. Trimming shortened V by 3 bases and J by 2 bases, and 20 bases separated the two germline ends. CDR1 SQVTM and CDR2 ANQGSEA come from the germline V gene. This CDR3 reads CSVEGLGAAGPGNTIYF. The CDR3 DNA sequence: TGCAGCGTTGAGGGATTAGGGGCTGCCGGACCTGGAAACACCATATATTTT.

This clone was counted only a few times. The rearrangement joins TRBV7-2 to TRBJ1-6; 11 bases map to TRBD1. V shed 6 bases, J shed 7 bases, and the junction held 11 bases outside the gene matches. CDR3 length equals 17 residues. The germline V gene has CDR1 SGHTA and CDR2 FQGNSA. DNA of the CDR3: TGTGCCAGCAGTCCTGTTGGAGGACAGGGGGCCAATTCACCCCTCCACTTT. As protein: CASSPVGGQGANSPLHF.